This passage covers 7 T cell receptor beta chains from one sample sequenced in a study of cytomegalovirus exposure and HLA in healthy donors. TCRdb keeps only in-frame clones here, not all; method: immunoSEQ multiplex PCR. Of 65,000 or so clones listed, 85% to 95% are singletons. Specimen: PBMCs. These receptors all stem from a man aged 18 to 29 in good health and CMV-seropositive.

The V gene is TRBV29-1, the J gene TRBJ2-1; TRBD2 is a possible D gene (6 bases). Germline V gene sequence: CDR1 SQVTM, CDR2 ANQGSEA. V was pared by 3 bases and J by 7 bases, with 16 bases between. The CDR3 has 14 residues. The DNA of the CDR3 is TGCAGCGTTGAGCGAAAGCTAGCGCGGAATGAGCAGTTCTTC. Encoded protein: CSVERKLARNEQFF.

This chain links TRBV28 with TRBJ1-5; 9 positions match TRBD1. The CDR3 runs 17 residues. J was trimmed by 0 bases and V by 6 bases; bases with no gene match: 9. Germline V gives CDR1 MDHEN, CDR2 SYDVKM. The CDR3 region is CASRGQGLGYSNQPQHF. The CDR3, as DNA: TGTGCCAGCAGGGGACAGGGATTGGGATATAGCAATCAGCCCCAGCATTTT.

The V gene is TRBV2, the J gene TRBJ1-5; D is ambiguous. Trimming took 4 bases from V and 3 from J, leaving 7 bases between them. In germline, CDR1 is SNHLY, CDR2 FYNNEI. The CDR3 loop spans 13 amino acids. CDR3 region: CASSVRNNQPQHF. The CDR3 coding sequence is TGTGCCAGCAGTGTGAGGAACAATCAGCCCCAGCATTTT. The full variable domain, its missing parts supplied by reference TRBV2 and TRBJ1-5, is EPEVTQTPSHQVTQMGQEVILRCVPISNHLYFYWYRQILGQKVEFLVSFYNNEISEKSEIFDDQFSVERPDGSNFTLKIRSTKLEDSAMYFCASSVRNNQPQHFGDGTRLSIL.

For the CDR3, the DNA is TGTGCCAGCAGCTTAGGGACAGATGAAAAACTGTTTTTT. Residues: CASSLGTDEKLFF. This rearrangement joins TRBV11-3 to TRBJ1-4; TRBD1 might be the D (6 bases). CDR1 is SGHNT and CDR2 is YENEEA in the germline V gene. This CDR3 is 13 amino acids long. V lost 1 base, J lost 6 bases, and 6 bases lay in between.

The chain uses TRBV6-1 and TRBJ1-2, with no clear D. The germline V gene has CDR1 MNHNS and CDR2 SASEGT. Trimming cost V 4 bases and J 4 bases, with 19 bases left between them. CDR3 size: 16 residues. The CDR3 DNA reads TGTGCCAGCAGTGGAGGGCGGGTGGGCGCAGGCTATGGCTACACCTTC. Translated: CASSGGRVGAGYGYTF.

CDR3: CASSYLGAAFF. The CDR3 nucleotides are TGTGCCAGCAGCTACTTGGGGGCGGCGTTCTTC. The chain uses TRBV27 and TRBJ2-1; D is possibly TRBD1 (6 bases). From germline, CDR1 is MNHEY and CDR2 SMNVEV (reference sequence). V was clipped by 6 bases and J by 15 bases, with 15 bases between them. CDR3 length equals 11 residues.

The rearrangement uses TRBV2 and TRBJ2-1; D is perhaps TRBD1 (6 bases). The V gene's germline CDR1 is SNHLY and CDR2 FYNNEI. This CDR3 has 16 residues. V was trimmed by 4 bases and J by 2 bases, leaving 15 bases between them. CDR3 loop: CASSGPRAGAYNEQFF. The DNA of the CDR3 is TGTGCCAGCAGTGGCCCCCGCGCAGGGGCCTACAATGAGCAGTTCTTC.